This T cell receptor (beta chain) was captured in a study of T cells after yellow fever vaccination. As for the study in general: With SMART-Seq v4 Ultra Low Input, the fractions containing low cell numbers were prepared.

The study's findings and limits: In FACS-sorted repertoires, abundant clonotypes from the bulk population could appear as contaminants. Most primary-vaccination clones recurred post-booster (just under 98% CD4, 88% CD8).

TCRdb reanalysed the 5' RACE reads using MiXCR and keeps one entry per CDR3 protein. The data hold 450,000 to 600,000 distinct CDR3 sequences, with about a sixth observed a single time. This clonotype was seen only a few times. The target antigen is unknown. The V and J ends lost 2 bases and 0 bases respectively, with 15 bases between them. CDR3 length: 17 amino acids. Germline V lookup: CDR1 MNHEY, CDR2 SMNVEV (reference sequence). The source was PBMCs, collected 4 to 6 days after the first yellow fever vaccination. This chain links TRBV27 with TRBJ2-3; D is ambiguous. This sequence was found in a young man who received the YFV17D yellow fever vaccine. The CDR3 region is CASSLPSQFGSTDTQYF. The CDR3 DNA sequence: TGTGCCAGCAGTTTACCCTCGCAGTTCGGTAGCACAGATACGCAGTATTTT.